This T cell receptor beta chain was sequenced during a study of CXCR3-negative and CXCR3-positive naive CD8 T cells. The V gene's germline CDR1 is SGHDN and CDR2 FVKESK. This CDR3 spans 11 amino acids. The study made its TRB cDNA libraries by 5' RACE, adding UMI labels. TCRdb re-analyzed the 5' RACE reads; it lists each CDR3 protein once, without DNA. The specimen's table records around 24,000 distinct CDR3 sequences. The chain uses TRBV14 and TRBJ2-7. The receptor was derived from a human donor in good health. Some clones in this sample may be carry-over from other donors' samples. Sequenced material: naive CXCR3- CD8+ T cells from blood. The subset is: CD45RO-CCR7+CD27+CD95- naive CD8+ T cells lacking CXCR3 (TNR3-). The CDR3 is CASSQNYEQYF.